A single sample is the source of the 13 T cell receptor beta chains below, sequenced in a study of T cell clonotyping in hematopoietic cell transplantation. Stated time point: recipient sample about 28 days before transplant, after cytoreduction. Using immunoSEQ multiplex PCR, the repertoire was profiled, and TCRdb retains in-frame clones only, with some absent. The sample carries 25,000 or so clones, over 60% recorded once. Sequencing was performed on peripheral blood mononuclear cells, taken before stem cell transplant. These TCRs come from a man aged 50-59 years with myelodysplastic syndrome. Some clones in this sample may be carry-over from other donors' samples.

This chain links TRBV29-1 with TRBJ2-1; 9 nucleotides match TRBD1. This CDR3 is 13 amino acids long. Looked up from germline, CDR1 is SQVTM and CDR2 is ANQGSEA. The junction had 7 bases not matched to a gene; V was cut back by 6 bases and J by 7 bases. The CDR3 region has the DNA TGCAGCGTCACGAGGACAGGGGCGAATGAGCAGTTCTTC. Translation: CSVTRTGANEQFF.

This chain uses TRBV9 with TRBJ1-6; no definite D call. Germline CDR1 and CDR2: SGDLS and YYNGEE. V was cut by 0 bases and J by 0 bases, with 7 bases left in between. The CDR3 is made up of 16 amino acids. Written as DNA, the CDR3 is TGTGCCAGCAGCGTAGGAGTAAGCTCCTATAATTCACCCCTCCACTTT. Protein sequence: CASSVGVSSYNSPLHF.

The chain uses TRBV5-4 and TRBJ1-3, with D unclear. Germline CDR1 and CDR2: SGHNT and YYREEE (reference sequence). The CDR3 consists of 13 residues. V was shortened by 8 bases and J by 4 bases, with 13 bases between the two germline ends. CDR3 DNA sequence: TGTGCCAGTTCTCCAGAAACGGGAAACACCATATATTTT. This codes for CASSPETGNTIYF. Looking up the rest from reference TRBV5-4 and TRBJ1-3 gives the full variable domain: ETGVTQSPTHLIKTRGQQVTLRCSSQSGHNTVSWYQQALGQGPQFIFQYYREEENGRGNFPPRFSGLQFPNYSSELNVNALELDDSALYLCASSPETGNTIYFGEGSWLTVV.

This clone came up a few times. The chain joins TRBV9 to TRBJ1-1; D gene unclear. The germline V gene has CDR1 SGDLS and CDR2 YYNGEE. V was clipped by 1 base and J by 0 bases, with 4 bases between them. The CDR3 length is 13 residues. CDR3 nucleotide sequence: TGTGCCAGCAGCGTAACGCTGAACACTGAAGCTTTCTTT. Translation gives CASSVTLNTEAFF.

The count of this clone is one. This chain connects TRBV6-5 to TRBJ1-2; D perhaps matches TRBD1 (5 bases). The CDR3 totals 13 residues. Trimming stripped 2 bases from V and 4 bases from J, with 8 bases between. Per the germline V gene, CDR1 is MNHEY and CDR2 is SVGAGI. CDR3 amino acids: CASSYARVYGYTF. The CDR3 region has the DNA TGTGCCAGCAGTTACGCCAGGGTCTATGGCTACACCTTC.

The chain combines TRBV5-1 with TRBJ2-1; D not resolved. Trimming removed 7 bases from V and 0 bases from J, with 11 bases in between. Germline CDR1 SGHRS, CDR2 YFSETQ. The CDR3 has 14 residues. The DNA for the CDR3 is TGCGCCAGCTGCCCCGGAAGCTCCTACAATGAGCAGTTCTTC. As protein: CASCPGSSYNEQFF.

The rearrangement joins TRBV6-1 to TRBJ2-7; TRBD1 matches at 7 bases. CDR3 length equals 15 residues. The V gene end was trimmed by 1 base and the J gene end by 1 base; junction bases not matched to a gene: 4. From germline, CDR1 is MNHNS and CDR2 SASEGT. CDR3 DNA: TGTGCCAGCAGTGAAGTGGACAGGCGGTCCTACGAGCAGTACTTC. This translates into CASSEVDRRSYEQYF.

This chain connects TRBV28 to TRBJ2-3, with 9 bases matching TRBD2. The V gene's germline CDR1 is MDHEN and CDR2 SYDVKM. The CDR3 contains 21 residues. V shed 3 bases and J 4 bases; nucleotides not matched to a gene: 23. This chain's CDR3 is CASSFPNYVNSGSPPADTQYF. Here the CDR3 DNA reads TGTGCCAGCAGTTTCCCTAACTATGTAAATAGCGGGAGCCCCCCCGCAGATACGCAGTATTTT.

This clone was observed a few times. The CDR3 reads CASSLTRLQDTQYF. As DNA, the CDR3 is TGTGCCAGCAGTTTAACGCGACTCCAGGATACGCAGTATTTT. This chain uses TRBV27 with TRBJ2-3; D call uncertain. This CDR3 spans 14 amino acids. Trimming removed 2 bases at V and 6 bases at J, with 12 bases between. Germline V gene sequence: CDR1 MNHEY, CDR2 SMNVEV (reference sequence).

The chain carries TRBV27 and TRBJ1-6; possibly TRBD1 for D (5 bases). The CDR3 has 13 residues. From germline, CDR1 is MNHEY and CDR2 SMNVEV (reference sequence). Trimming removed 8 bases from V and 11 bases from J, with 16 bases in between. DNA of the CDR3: TGTGCCAGCGCGGCGGGGCTGACGACACCCCTCCACTTT. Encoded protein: CASAAGLTTPLHF.

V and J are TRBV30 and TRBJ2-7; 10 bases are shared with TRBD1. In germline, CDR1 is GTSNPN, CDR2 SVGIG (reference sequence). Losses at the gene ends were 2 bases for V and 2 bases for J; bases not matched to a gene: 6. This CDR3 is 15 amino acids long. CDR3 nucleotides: TGTGCCTGGAGTCCGGGACAGGGGAGAGCCTACGAGCAGTACTTC. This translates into CAWSPGQGRAYEQYF.

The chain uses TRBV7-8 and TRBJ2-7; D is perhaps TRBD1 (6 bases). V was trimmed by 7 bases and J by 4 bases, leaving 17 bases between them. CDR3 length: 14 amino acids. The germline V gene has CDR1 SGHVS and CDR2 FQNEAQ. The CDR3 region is CASTFGTGLYEQYF. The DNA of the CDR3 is TGTGCCAGCACCTTCGGAACAGGGTTATACGAGCAGTACTTC. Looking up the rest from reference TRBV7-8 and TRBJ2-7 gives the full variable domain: GAGVSQSPRYKVAKRGQDVALRCDPISGHVSLFWYQQALGQGPEFLTYFQNEAQLDKSGLPSDRFFAERPEGSVSTLKIQRTQQEDSAVYLCASTFGTGLYEQYFGPGTRLTVT.

The CDR3: CAWRAGTGVYGYTF. The CDR3 nucleotides are TGTGCCTGGAGAGCCGGGACAGGTGTCTATGGCTACACCTTC. The chain couples TRBV30 to TRBJ1-2; 8 positions agree with TRBD1. Germline V gene sequence: CDR1 GTSNPN, CDR2 SVGIG (reference sequence). The trim removed 3 bases at V and 4 bases at J, leaving 7 bases unmatched. The CDR3 has 14 residues.